Here is one T cell receptor (beta chain) with its context. Its antigen is unidentified. Germline CDR1 is SGHRS and CDR2 is YFSETQ. The CDR3 is 14 amino acids. The junction had 4 bases not matched to a gene; V was cut back by 2 bases and J by 6 bases. The sample originates from a study of cytomegalovirus exposure and HLA in healthy donors. Study-wide results and limits: Later analysis placed DRB1 highest and HLA-C lowest in TCR association rates, which differed by HLA locus. TCR beta V- and J-gene trimming, according to a later analysis, was linked to a missense DCLRE1C variant. Published work reported that the classifier diagnosed cytomegalovirus status with high specificity and sensitivity.

The PCR had 60 Vbeta and 13 Jbeta primers. This table comes from immunoSEQ multiplex PCR, and its TCRdb copy is limited to in-frame clones, with some not included. This table has around 210,000 clones, 65% to 85% appearing once. The V gene is TRBV5-1, the J gene TRBJ2-1; TRBD2 matches 8 bases. Sequencing was performed on PBMCs. This receptor was identified in a man aged 45-65 years in good health and CMV-seronegative. CDR3 region: CASSLAGTSNEQFF. In DNA form, the CDR3 reads TGCGCCAGCAGCTTAGCCGGGACTAGCAATGAGCAGTTCTTC. The full variable domain, completed using reference TRBV5-1 and TRBJ2-1, is KAGVTQTPRYLIKTRGQQVTLSCSPISGHRSVSWYQQTPGQGLQFLFEYFSETQRNKGNFPGRFSGRQFSNSRSEMNVSTLELGDSALYLCASSLAGTSNEQFFGPGTRLTVL.